The 24 T cell receptor beta chains below come from one sample, sequenced in a study of T cells in Graves' hyperthyroidism and ophthalmopathy. Authors of the study amplified TCR beta CDR3 regions from RNA transcripts. The TCR CDR3 was amplified in a first-round RT-PCR using the HTBI primer set. TCRdb redid the calling of the multiplex PCR reads with MiXCR, one entry per CDR3 protein. The table records around 490,000 distinct CDR3 sequences, 15% to 20% of them present only once. Sequencing was done on a sample of blood. Receptor source: a man aged 35 to 55 with Graves' ophthalmopathy.

This clonotype is a singleton in its sample. This chain joins TRBV9 and TRBJ2-4, with TRBD2 identical over 8 bases. The CDR3 length is 14 residues. V was clipped by 4 bases and J by 7 bases; unmatched bases: 7. Germline values: CDR1 SGDLS, CDR2 YYNGEE. CDR3: CASSPRGGGNIQYF. DNA of the CDR3: TGTGCCAGCAGCCCCCGGGGGGGGGGGAACATTCAGTACTTC.

The V gene is TRBV6-1, the J gene TRBJ1-1, with 7 bases fitting TRBD1. With V trimmed by 6 bases and J by 0 bases, 7 bases remained unmatched. The CDR3 length is 15 residues. From germline, CDR1 is MNHNS and CDR2 SASEGT. The CDR3 DNA reads TGTGCCAGCAGCCGACCGACAGGGATGAACACTGAAGCTTTCTTT. Its protein product is CASSRPTGMNTEAFF.

This clonotype was seen at least ten times. The V gene is TRBV2, the J gene TRBJ2-1; possibly TRBD2 for D (6 bases). This CDR3 contains 15 residues. Germline-derived CDR1 and CDR2 are SNHLY and FYNNEI. V lost 7 bases and J lost 0, with 13 bases in between. The CDR3 protein is CASKEAGTSYNEQFF. CDR3 coding DNA: TGTGCCAGCAAGGAGGCGGGGACCTCCTACAATGAGCAGTTCTTC. Drawing the rest from reference TRBV2 and TRBJ2-1, the complete variable domain is EPEVTQTPSHQVTQMGQEVILRCVPISNHLYFYWYRQILGQKVEFLVSFYNNEISEKSEIFDDQFSVERPDGSNFTLKIRSTKLEDSAMYFCASKEAGTSYNEQFFGPGTRLTVL.

The V and J genes are TRBV6-1 and TRBJ2-7; TRBD1 agrees at 7 bases. The germline V gene has CDR1 MNHNS and CDR2 SASEGT. The length of the CDR3 is 16 residues. Unmatched junction bases numbered 11, after V lost 4 bases and J lost 2 bases. The CDR3: CASSAGTAVITYEQYF. The CDR3 coding sequence is TGTGCCAGCAGTGCCGGGACAGCGGTAATCACCTACGAGCAGTACTTC.

The V call is TRBV14, the J call TRBJ1-2; 10 bases match TRBD1. The germline CDR1 and CDR2 sequences are SGHDN and FVKESK. Trimming took 4 bases from V and 2 from J; bases not matched to a gene: 10. The CDR3 length is 17 residues. The CDR3 region is CASSLTPGTGVNYGYTF. DNA for the CDR3: TGTGCCAGCAGCCTGACCCCCGGGACAGGGGTAAACTATGGCTACACCTTC.

This clonotype was counted many times. The V gene is TRBV11-2, the J gene TRBJ2-5; D is possibly TRBD2 (6 bases). V was trimmed by 0 bases and J by 4 bases, leaving 21 bases between them. The CDR3 has 18 amino acids. The germline V gene encodes CDR1 SGHAT and CDR2 FQNNGV. The CDR3 region has the DNA TGTGCCAGCAGCTTAGATCTCTTGGGAACCCTGGGAGGAGAGACCCAGTACTTC. Amino acids: CASSLDLLGTLGGETQYF.

The sample holds a few counts of this clonotype. The chain joins TRBV7-2 to TRBJ2-7; D may correspond to TRBD1 or TRBD2 (5 bases each). Trimming took off 0 bases at V and 3 bases at J, with 9 bases between the two ends. Germline assignment: CDR1 SGHTA and CDR2 FQGNSA. The CDR3 extends over 14 amino acids. CDR3 in amino acids: CASSLAGTDYEQYF. The CDR3 DNA reads TGTGCCAGCAGCTTAGCGGGGACGGACTACGAGCAGTACTTC. Based on the CDR3 plus reference TRBV7-2 and TRBJ2-7, the full variable domain is GAGVSQSPSNKVTEKGKDVELRCDPISGHTALYWYRQSLGQGLEFLIYFQGNSAPDKSGLPSDRFSAERTGGSVSTLTIQRTQQEDSAVYLCASSLAGTDYEQYFGPGTRLTVT.

This clonotype was picked up many times. V gene TRBV20-1 combines with J gene TRBJ2-1, with 12 bases lining up with TRBD2. The V gene's germline CDR1 is DFQATT and CDR2 SNEGSKA (reference sequence). The CDR3 covers 17 residues. V dropped 1 base and J dropped 9; count of bases not matched to a gene: 13. The DNA for the CDR3 is TGCAGTGCTAGAGGCGACGGACTAGCGGGAACACGCGGTGAGCAGTTCTTC. It yields the protein CSARGDGLAGTRGEQFF.

The gene calls are TRBV15 and TRBJ1-5; unclear D gene. This CDR3 has 16 amino acids. Trimming left V 1 base short and J 0 bases short, with 10 bases between. Germline lookup yields CDR1 LNHNV and CDR2 YYDKDF (reference sequence). The CDR3 loop reads CATSRGRGFSNQPQHF. CDR3 nucleotide sequence: TGTGCCACCAGCAGAGGCCGCGGATTTAGCAATCAGCCCCAGCATTTT.

The chain combines TRBV15 with TRBJ1-2; TRBD1 agrees at 11 bases. In germline, CDR1 is LNHNV, CDR2 YYDKDF (reference sequence). This CDR3 is 14 amino acids long. J gave up 2 bases and V 7 bases, and 3 bases lay outside the gene matches. Here the CDR3 DNA reads TGTGCCACCAACAGGGACAGGGGGAACTATGGCTACACCTTC. Protein sequence: CATNRDRGNYGYTF.

The chain uses TRBV15 and TRBJ1-4; 7 nucleotides agree with TRBD1. The CDR3 has 13 amino acids. The germline CDR1 and CDR2 sequences are LNHNV and YYDKDF (reference sequence). V shed 0 bases, J shed 11 bases, and the junction held 3 bases outside the gene matches. DNA for the CDR3: TGTGCCACCAGCAGAGACCAGGGGGGGAAACTGTTTTTT. Amino acid sequence: CATSRDQGGKLFF.

The genes are TRBV5-5 and TRBJ1-2, with 9 bases matching TRBD1. Germline V gene sequence: CDR1 SGHKS, CDR2 YYEKEE (reference sequence). The CDR3 sequence is 13 residues long. V dropped 4 bases and J dropped 7; count of bases not matched to a gene: 5. CDR3: CASSRDRVIGYTF. Here the CDR3 DNA reads TGTGCCAGCAGCCGGGACAGGGTGATTGGCTACACCTTC.

This sequence joins TRBV28 and TRBJ2-7; TRBD2 agrees at 10 bases. CDR1 is MDHEN and CDR2 is SYDVKM in the germline V gene. V shed 6 bases, J shed 5 bases, and the junction held 10 bases outside the gene matches. This CDR3 has 15 amino acids. DNA for the CDR3: TGTGCCAGCAGCGATCTAGCGGGAGTAGGCGACGAGCAGTACTTC. This gives the protein CASSDLAGVGDEQYF.

This chain uses TRBV19 with TRBJ2-1; 15 positions match TRBD2. Losses at the gene ends were 4 bases for V and 6 bases for J; bases not matched to a gene: 10. The CDR3 is made up of 18 amino acids. CDR1 is LNHDA, CDR2 SQIVND, per germline (reference sequence). In nucleotides, the CDR3 is TGTGCCAGTAGTAAGGGACTAGCGGGAGGAATTCTACCCAATGAGCAGTTCTTC. The encoded protein is CASSKGLAGGILPNEQFF.

The table lists this clonotype with many counts. The V and J genes are TRBV7-3 and TRBJ2-1, with TRBD2 matching over 11 bases. CDR3 length: 17 amino acids. Germline trimming cut 0 bases from V and 5 bases from J; bases unmatched to any gene: 6. CDR1 is SGHTA and CDR2 is FQGTGA in the germline V gene. CDR3 coding DNA: TGTGCCAGCAGCTTAACGGTGACTAGCGGGGTTCACAATGAGCAGTTCTTC. It specifies CASSLTVTSGVHNEQFF. Supplemented by reference TRBV7-3 and TRBJ2-1, the full variable domain reads GAGVSQTPSNKVTEKGKYVELRCDPISGHTALYWYRQSLGQGPEFLIYFQGTGAADDSGLPNDRFFAVRPEGSVSTLKIQRTERGDSAVYLCASSLTVTSGVHNEQFFGPGTRLTVL.

This clonotype has at least ten counts. V gene TRBV7-9 combines with J gene TRBJ2-3, with TRBD1 as a possible D gene (6 bases). CDR3 size: 15 residues. V lost 2 bases and J lost 4, with 13 bases in between. Per germline, CDR1 SEHNR and CDR2 FQNEAQ (reference sequence). The CDR3 sequence: CASSLLGRGSDTQYF. CDR3 sequence (DNA): TGTGCCAGCAGCTTACTTGGCAGGGGATCAGATACGCAGTATTTT.

The chain combines TRBV15 with TRBJ1-4, with a tentative D call TRBD1 (6 bases). Germline CDR1 is LNHNV and CDR2 is YYDKDF (reference sequence). V lost 2 bases and J lost 8, with 12 bases in between. This CDR3 comprises 14 residues. The CDR3 nucleotides read TGTGCCACCAGCAGATATGGGGGCGGCGAAAAACTGTTTTTT. Translated: CATSRYGGGEKLFF.

This clonotype was counted only a few times. The V gene is TRBV27, the J gene TRBJ1-2; 8 positions match TRBD1. The CDR3 is made up of 11 amino acids. Per the germline V gene, CDR1 is MNHEY and CDR2 is SMNVEV (reference sequence). V was clipped by 10 bases and J by 7 bases; unmatched bases: 5. For the CDR3, the DNA is TGTGCCACCCGGACAGGGTTTGGCTACACCTTC. The encoded protein is CATRTGFGYTF.

Here the CDR3 reads CASSPGIVAGADGTDTQYF. CDR3 coding DNA: TGTGCCAGCAGCCCCGGGATAGTAGCGGGGGCCGATGGCACAGATACGCAGTATTTT. The chain employs TRBV7-3 and TRBJ2-3; 9 bases match TRBD2. CDR1 and CDR2 from the germline V gene are SGHTA and FQGTGA. This CDR3 contains 19 residues. V was clipped by 5 bases and J by 1 base; unmatched bases: 16.

The V and J genes are TRBV5-5 and TRBJ1-2; the D gene is possibly TRBD1 (5 bases). V lost 4 bases to trimming and J lost 1 base, with 29 bases between them. The CDR3 runs 20 residues. The germline CDR1 and CDR2 sequences are SGHKS and YYEKEE (reference sequence). In DNA form, the CDR3 reads TGTGCCAGCAGCCCTGGGCGGCGGGACGGAGATAATCCGTATAACTATGGCTACACCTTC. This translates into CASSPGRRDGDNPYNYGYTF.

This rearrangement joins TRBV18 to TRBJ1-6, with 7 bases fitting TRBD1. After removal of 3 bases from V and 8 bases from J, the junction contained 7 bases not matched to a gene. Germline values: CDR1 KGHSH, CDR2 LQKENI. CDR3 length: 15 amino acids. The CDR3 region has the DNA TGTGCCAGCTCACCTAGAAAGGGGGCTGATTCACCCCTCCACTTT. Amino acids: CASSPRKGADSPLHF.

V gene TRBV7-9 combines with J gene TRBJ2-1; 8 bases line up with TRBD2. This CDR3 is built from 17 residues. From germline, CDR1 is SEHNR and CDR2 FQNEAQ (reference sequence). Trimming at V came to 3 bases and at J to 3 bases, leaving 10 bases not matched to a gene. CDR3 coding DNA: TGTGCCAGCAGCTTTGAGGGTGGACTAGCAGTCTACAATGAGCAGTTCTTC. This codes for CASSFEGGLAVYNEQFF.

This clonotype was recorded many times. The rearrangement joins TRBV3-1 to TRBJ2-3, with 7 bases fitting TRBD2. Per the germline V gene, CDR1 is LGHDT and CDR2 is YNNKEL (reference sequence). V trimming: 4 bases; J trimming: 4 bases; junction bases outside the gene matches: 8. The CDR3 has 15 residues. In nucleotides, the CDR3 is TGTGCCAGCAGCCGAATTAGCGGGTCTGCAGATACGCAGTATTTT. Translating gives CASSRISGSADTQYF.

The chain combines TRBV11-2 with TRBJ1-6, with D possibly matching TRBD1 (5 bases). The CDR3 sequence is 14 residues long. The V end was cut by 5 bases, the J end by 9 bases, with 14 bases between. CDR1 is SGHAT and CDR2 is FQNNGV in the germline V gene. CDR3 bases: TGTGCCAGCAGCGGAGGGGTATGGGGTTCACCCCTCCACTTT. Protein: CASSGGVWGSPLHF. Together with reference TRBV11-2 and TRBJ1-6, the CDR3 gives the full variable domain: EAGVAQSPRYKIIEKRQSVAFWCNPISGHATLYWYQQILGQGPKLLIQFQNNGVVDDSQLPKDRFSAERLKGVDSTLKIQPAKLEDSAVYLCASSGGVWGSPLHFGNGTRLTVT.